This T cell receptor (beta chain) was sequenced during a study of PD-L1 blockade in urothelial cancer. V lost 2 bases and J 5 bases, leaving 12 bases between the germline ends. This CDR3 comprises 15 residues. Per the germline V gene, CDR1 is SGHDN and CDR2 is FVKESK. Noted time point: pretreatment peripheral blood. Disease in patients was locally advanced or metastatic urothelial carcinoma. The investigators introduced synthetic TCR analog templates into each PCR as spikes. Measured with immunoSEQ multiplex PCR; TCRdb has only the in-frame clones, and not every one. The sample contains fewer than 60,000 clones, about 85% of which appear only once.

The chain carries TRBV14 and TRBJ2-2, with a tentative D call TRBD2 (5 bases). This sequence originates from a man between 65 and 80 years old with urothelial cancer. Sample: PBMCs, taken around atezolizumab (anti-PD-L1) treatment. The CDR3 region has the DNA TGTGCCAGCAGCCAAATGTGGAGGACTACCGGGGAGCTGTTTTTT. This translates into CASSQMWRTTGELFF.